This record looks at one T cell receptor beta chain sequence and its context. This entry belongs to a study of T cells in Graves' hyperthyroidism and ophthalmopathy. What was amplified from RNA transcripts were TCR beta CDR3 regions. First-round RT-PCR targeting the TCR CDR3 was performed with the HTBI primer set. MiXCR, applied by TCRdb to the multiplex PCR reads, yields one record per CDR3 protein. The sample records 650,000 to 700,000 distinct CDR3 sequences, roughly 17% being singletons. Germline CDR1 DFQATT, CDR2 SNEGSKA (reference sequence). V dropped 4 bases and J dropped 5; count of bases not matched to a gene: 7. This CDR3 spans 16 amino acids. Cells are PBMCs isolated from more than 8.5 ml of fresh blood.

Sequenced: blood. The chain couples TRBV20-1 to TRBJ2-3, with 15 positions matching TRBD2. The TCR originated in a man between 50 and 59 years old with Graves' hyperthyroidism. This chain's CDR3 is CSAKIPGLAGGDTQYF. DNA of the CDR3: TGCAGTGCTAAGATACCGGGACTAGCGGGAGGAGATACGCAGTATTTT.